The entry that follows covers one T cell receptor (beta chain) sequence. This specimen comes from a study of monozygotic twins with inflammatory bowel disease. The CDR3 spans 18 residues. The germline CDR1 and CDR2 sequences are SGHTA and FQGNSA. TCRdb reprocessed the 5' RACE reads and reports one entry per CDR3 protein, with no DNA. This sample's table has some 450,000 distinct CDR3 sequences. The sample was blood. The receptor's source is a human donor with ulcerative colitis or Crohn's disease, or a healthy co-twin of an affected twin (not recorded which). The chain links TRBV7-2 to TRBJ2-3; with no DNA, the TCRdb D assignment of TRBD2 cannot be verified. CDR3 sequence reads: CASSLAYSSGGAVDTQYF.